This T cell receptor (beta chain) was retrieved from a study of CD8 T cells in Susac syndrome. Concerning this clonotype: Antigen: not known.

The sequenced target, TCR beta, came from blood CD8+ and CD4+ T cells. Relapsing-remitting disease, either stable or active, was present in the treatment-naive patients who were the multiple sclerosis controls. Overall study findings and caveats: Individuals included in the TCR sequencing and HLA analysis were acknowledged by the study to be relatively few in number.

The CDR3 runs to 16 residues. Germline values: CDR1 MNHEY, CDR2 SMNVEV (reference sequence). Trimming at V came to 4 bases and at J to 5 bases, leaving 10 bases not matched to a gene. It was with random hexamers that about 0.45 to 1 ug RNA was reverse transcribed. Amplification of TCR beta CDR3 spanned 54 Vbeta and 13 Jbeta via immunoSEQ multiplex PCR. TCRdb ran MiXCR on the immunoSEQ multiplex PCR reads and lists one entry per CDR3 protein. Here the sample spans 160,000 or so distinct CDR3 sequences, about 94% being singletons. The receptor was isolated from a human donor with multiple sclerosis. The source material was CD8+ T cells from PBMCs. The V call is TRBV27, the J call TRBJ2-3; 9 bases agree with TRBD2. The CDR3 nucleotides are TGTGCCAGCAGTTCCGGAACTAGCGGGCATCAAGATACGCAGTATTTT. Translating gives CASSSGTSGHQDTQYF.